The 14 T cell receptor beta chains below come from one sample, sequenced in a study of control samples from healthy donors and cancer patients. The assay was immunoSEQ multiplex PCR, and TCRdb's table has in-frame clones only and misses some. The sample yields over 85,000 clones, 84% seen once. Input material: PBMCs. The receptors were sampled from a man aged 70 or older with lung cancer.

V is TRBV18 and J is TRBJ1-1; D perhaps matches TRBD1 (5 bases). Germline V gene sequence: CDR1 KGHSH, CDR2 LQKENI. CDR3 length: 16 residues. V gave up 6 bases and J gave up 0 bases, with 17 bases separating them. The CDR3 region is CASSTYDSGMNTEAFF. The CDR3 DNA reads TGTGCCAGCTCGACATATGACAGCGGCATGAACACTGAAGCTTTCTTT.

The chain recombines TRBV30 with TRBJ2-5; 8 nucleotides match TRBD2. The CDR3 sequence is 15 residues long. Trimming took 2 bases from V and 4 from J; bases not matched to a gene: 9. CDR1 is GTSNPN, CDR2 SVGIG, per germline (reference sequence). The CDR3 sequence: CAWSTGTSGPETQYF. The CDR3 DNA is TGTGCCTGGAGTACCGGGACTAGTGGGCCAGAGACCCAGTACTTC.

There are a few counts of this clone. The chain joins TRBV7-3 to TRBJ1-1; unclear D gene. The CDR3 has 13 residues. Germline V gives CDR1 SGHTA, CDR2 FQGTGA. The ends were cut back, 6 bases at V and 5 bases at J, with 13 bases in the middle. CDR3 residues: CASSQQSRTEAFF. The CDR3 DNA is TGTGCCAGCAGTCAACAGTCACGGACTGAAGCTTTCTTT. Using reference TRBV7-3 and TRBJ1-1 for the parts outside the CDR3, the full variable domain is GAGVSQTPSNKVTEKGKYVELRCDPISGHTALYWYRQSLGQGPEFLIYFQGTGAADDSGLPNDRFFAVRPEGSVSTLKIQRTERGDSAVYLCASSQQSRTEAFFGQGTRLTVV.

This clone occurred a few times. The chain uses TRBV6-6 and TRBJ1-2, with D unresolved. Germline V gives CDR1 MNHNY, CDR2 SVGAGI (reference sequence). The CDR3 totals 14 residues. V lost 7 bases to trimming and J lost 5 bases, with 17 bases between them. This CDR3 is CASTSDGRGYGYTF. CDR3 in DNA: TGTGCCAGCACCTCCGACGGGAGAGGGTATGGCTACACCTTC.

The chain recombines TRBV6-2 or TRBV6-3 with TRBJ1-6; TRBD1 matches 7 bases. The CDR3 has 12 residues. Germline trimming cut 5 bases from V and 9 bases from J; bases unmatched to any gene: 1. The germline gives CDR1 MNHEY, CDR2 SVGEGT. The CDR3: CASSTGVSPLHF. CDR3 DNA sequence: TGTGCCAGCAGTACAGGGGTTTCACCCCTCCACTTT.

V gene TRBV20-1 combines with J gene TRBJ1-6; the match to TRBD1 covers 8 bases. The CDR3 spans 13 residues. CDR1 is DFQATT and CDR2 is SNEGSKA in the germline V gene (reference sequence). V trimming: 3 bases; J trimming: 8 bases; junction bases outside the gene matches: 3. CDR3 region: CSASQGADSPLHF. CDR3 bases: TGCAGTGCTAGTCAGGGGGCAGATTCACCCCTCCACTTT.

This clone was picked up one time. This rearrangement joins TRBV3-1 (or the pseudogene TRBV3-2) to TRBJ1-2, with no clear D. V was trimmed by 1 base and J by 6 bases, leaving 3 bases between them. Looked up from germline, CDR1 is LGHDT and CDR2 is YNNKEL (reference sequence). The length of the CDR3 is 11 residues. The CDR3 spells CASSQGDGYTF. CDR3 DNA sequence: TGTGCCAGCAGCCAAGGGGATGGCTACACCTTC.

This chain connects TRBV28 to TRBJ2-6, with D tentatively TRBD1 or TRBD2 (5 bases each). Trimming shortened V by 4 bases and J by 0 bases, and 13 bases separated the two germline ends. This CDR3 has 17 residues. The germline gives CDR1 MDHEN, CDR2 SYDVKM. In nucleotides, the CDR3 is TGTGCCAGCAGTTCTAGGGGACCCACCTCTGGGGCCAACGTCCTGACTTTC. This translates into CASSSRGPTSGANVLTF. The full variable domain, in which reference TRBV28 and TRBJ2-6 provide the parts outside the CDR3, is DVKVTQSSRYLVKRTGEKVFLECVQDMDHENMFWYRQDPGLGLRLIYFSYDVKMKEKGDIPEGYSVSREKKERFSLILESASTNQTSMYLCASSSRGPTSGANVLTFGAGSRLTVL.

CDR3 region: CASSLVGTGGAIDSPLHF. DNA of the CDR3: TGTGCCAGCAGCTTGGTCGGGACAGGGGGCGCGATCGACTCACCCCTCCACTTT. J is TRBJ1-6 and V is TRBV5-5; the match to TRBD1 covers 12 bases. The CDR3 length is 18 residues. CDR1 is SGHKS and CDR2 is YYEKEE in the germline V gene (reference sequence). Trimming removed 0 bases from V and 10 bases from J; junction bases left unmatched: 11.

The chain employs TRBV6-5 and TRBJ2-3; the match to TRBD1 covers 8 bases. The germline V gene has CDR1 MNHEY and CDR2 SVGAGI. The CDR3 is 15 residues long. The ends lost 5 bases at V and 0 bases at J; junction bases unmatched: 4. CDR3 nucleotide sequence: TGTGCCAGCAGTATGGACAGGGTAAGCACAGATACGCAGTATTTT. It is translated as CASSMDRVSTDTQYF.

This clone was seen once. The chain is built from TRBV12-3 or TRBV12-4 and TRBJ1-2, with D hard to call. Trimming stripped 3 bases from V and 5 bases from J, with 10 bases between. The length of the CDR3 is 13 residues. Here the CDR3 DNA reads TGTGCCAGCAGTTTTCTTACGGGGTATGGCTACACCTTC. Translation: CASSFLTGYGYTF.

The genes are TRBV19 and TRBJ2-5, with D perhaps being TRBD1 or TRBD2 (5 bases each). Germline V gene data show CDR1 as LNHDA and CDR2 as SQIVND (reference sequence). The germline V and J ends were trimmed by 3 bases and 1 base, with 6 bases remaining between them. This CDR3 is built from 13 residues. The CDR3 reads CASSIGTQETQYF. CDR3 bases: TGTGCCAGTAGTATCGGGACCCAAGAGACCCAGTACTTC.

This chain connects TRBV7-8 to TRBJ1-5, with a possible D match to TRBD1 (5 bases). Trimming pared 5 bases from V and 3 bases from J, leaving 11 bases between. The CDR3 contains 14 residues. The germline V gene encodes CDR1 SGHVS and CDR2 FQNEAQ. CDR3 bases: TGTGCCAGCAGCGGGGCGGGTCCCAATCAGCCCCAGCATTTT. Translating it yields CASSGAGPNQPQHF.

The V gene is TRBV5-6, the J gene TRBJ1-3; D is unresolved. Trimming took off 2 bases at V and 3 bases at J, with 12 bases between the two ends. From germline, CDR1 is SGHDT and CDR2 YYEEEE. CDR3 length: 15 residues. The CDR3 DNA is TGTGCCAGCAGCTTTCGAGGGAGAGGTGGAAACACCATATATTTT. It specifies CASSFRGRGGNTIYF.